A single sample is the source of the 22 T cell receptor beta chains below, sequenced in a study of CD8+ T cells in alopecia areata. Reverse transcription of extracted RNA yielded cDNA, which provided the sequencing template. Sequenced by immunoSEQ multiplex PCR; TCRdb stores in-frame clones only, minus some. The sample contains around 99,000 clones, about 83% of which appear only once. Treatment here: oral pan-JAK inhibitor, 5-10 mg twice daily. Sample: CD8+ T cells sorted from blood, taken at week 24, from a patient treated with tofacitinib. The receptors here all came from a human donor with alopecia areata.

This chain links TRBV6-6 with TRBJ2-7; the D gene is possibly TRBD1 (6 bases). The CDR3 is 14 amino acids. CDR1 and CDR2 (germline): MNHNY, SVGAGI (reference sequence). The germline V and J ends were trimmed by 6 bases and 5 bases, with 17 bases remaining between them. DNA of the CDR3: TGTGCCAGCAGACTACAGGGTTTGAATGACGAGCAGTACTTC. This sequence encodes CASRLQGLNDEQYF.

The CDR3 reads CASSPRSSKDYNEQFF. CDR3 nucleotides: TGCGCCAGCAGCCCCCGAAGTAGCAAAGACTACAATGAGCAGTTCTTC. The chain employs TRBV5-1 and TRBJ2-1; D call uncertain. This CDR3 spans 16 amino acids. The V end lost 4 bases, the J end lost 3 bases, and 17 bases lay between the germline ends. Germline CDR1 and CDR2: SGHRS and YFSETQ.

The V call is TRBV5-4, the J call TRBJ2-5; the D gene is possibly TRBD2 (6 bases). Trimming stripped 4 bases from V and 2 bases from J, with 15 bases between. The germline V gene has CDR1 SGHNT and CDR2 YYREEE (reference sequence). The CDR3 consists of 15 residues. The CDR3 sequence: CASSPLQEGQETQYF. For the CDR3, the DNA is TGTGCCAGCAGCCCTTTGCAGGAGGGTCAAGAGACCCAGTACTTC.

The chain carries TRBV7-9 and TRBJ1-4, with TRBD1 matching over 9 bases. V shed 5 bases and J 7 bases; nucleotides not matched to a gene: 8. CDR1 and CDR2 (germline): SEHNR, FQNEAQ (reference sequence). The CDR3 covers 15 residues. The DNA for the CDR3 is TGTGCCAGCAGCCCAACAGGGGGCTTGGTTGAAAAACTGTTTTTT. It encodes CASSPTGGLVEKLFF.

The rearrangement links TRBV9 to TRBJ2-3; tentatively, D is TRBD2 (6 bases). This CDR3 has 15 residues. Germline CDR1 and CDR2: SGDLS and YYNGEE. Trimming removed 0 bases from V and 0 bases from J, with 8 bases in between. CDR3 coding DNA: TGTGCCAGCAGCGTAGGGGACTCAAGCACAGATACGCAGTATTTT. This sequence encodes CASSVGDSSTDTQYF.

This chain joins TRBV27 and TRBJ1-1; the D gene is possibly TRBD1 (6 bases). The germline CDR1 and CDR2 sequences are MNHEY and SMNVEV (reference sequence). The CDR3 extends over 14 amino acids. The V end lost 2 bases, the J end lost 4 bases, and 11 bases lay between the germline ends. The CDR3 loop is CASSLVTGSTEAFF. CDR3 DNA: TGTGCCAGCAGTTTAGTTACAGGGAGCACTGAAGCTTTCTTT.

The chain combines TRBV19 with TRBJ2-1; TRBD2 matches at 7 bases. The CDR3 sequence is 13 residues long. The germline V gene has CDR1 LNHDA and CDR2 SQIVND (reference sequence). V shed 8 bases and J 8 bases; nucleotides not matched to a gene: 9. CDR3 DNA sequence: TGTGCCAGTTCCGGGGGGTCTGGGGATGAGCAGTTCTTC. Translated: CASSGGSGDEQFF.

This chain uses TRBV4-1 with TRBJ1-2; 7 bases are a match to TRBD1. Germline CDR1 and CDR2: MGHRA and YSYEKL. There are 15 residues in the CDR3. With V trimmed by 3 bases and J by 4 bases, 8 bases remained unmatched. Written as DNA, the CDR3 is TGCGCCAGCAGCCAGAGGATCCGGGACAGCTATGGCTACACCTTC. Translation gives CASSQRIRDSYGYTF.

The table lists this clone with many counts. The chain employs TRBV5-4 and TRBJ2-4; perhaps TRBD2 as D (6 bases). The CDR3 spans 12 residues. V lost 8 bases to trimming and J lost 4 bases, with 10 bases between them. Germline V lookup: CDR1 SGHNT, CDR2 YYREEE (reference sequence). The CDR3 nucleotides read TGTGCCAGTAGCGGAACGAAAAACATTCAGTACTTC. Its translation: CASSGTKNIQYF.

The V call is TRBV19, the J call TRBJ2-2, with D possibly TRBD2 on 5 matching bases. Germline values: CDR1 LNHDA, CDR2 SQIVND (reference sequence). Trimming removed 3 bases at V and 0 bases at J, with 14 bases between. The CDR3 spans 17 residues. The CDR3 DNA is TGTGCCAGTAGTATGCTCTTAGAGGGCGCGAACACCGGGGAGCTGTTTTTT. This gives the protein CASSMLLEGANTGELFF.

This chain joins TRBV7-9 and TRBJ2-2; tentative D call: TRBD1 (6 bases). The germline V and J ends were trimmed by 5 bases and 6 bases, with 13 bases remaining between them. Germline V CDR1 and CDR2: SEHNR, FQNEAQ (reference sequence). The CDR3 has 14 residues. In DNA form, the CDR3 reads TGTGCCAGCAGCCCCAGGGGCGCAGCCGGGGAGCTGTTTTTT. Translated, it gives CASSPRGAAGELFF.

V and J are TRBV7-8 and TRBJ2-5, with no clear D. The J call may be incorrect, as the DNA end agrees better with TRBJ2-7. The CDR3 has 14 residues. Germline V gene sequence: CDR1 SGHVS, CDR2 FQNEAQ. For the CDR3, the DNA is TGTGCCAGCAGCCCGCACCTGAATTTCGTCGAGCAGTACTTC. It specifies CASSPHLNFVEQYF.

This clone is a singleton in its sample. The chain combines TRBV13 with TRBJ1-2; D ambiguous. The V end lost 5 bases, the J end lost 4 bases, and 17 bases lay between the germline ends. The CDR3 has 15 amino acids. Germline values: CDR1 PRHDT, CDR2 FYEKMQ (reference sequence). CDR3 protein: CASSILSRAIYGYTF. Written as DNA, the CDR3 is TGTGCCAGCAGCATACTAAGCCGGGCAATCTATGGCTACACCTTC.

This clone came up once. The CDR3 bases are TGTGCCAGCAGCTTGGGTGGAGGGTACACCTACGAGCAGTACTTC. Translated, it gives CASSLGGGYTYEQYF. The rearrangement joins TRBV13 to TRBJ2-7; a weak D match, TRBD2 (6 bases). This CDR3 spans 15 amino acids. Germline V gene sequence: CDR1 PRHDT, CDR2 FYEKMQ (reference sequence). With 3 bases removed from V and 2 bases from J, the gap between germline ends came to 14 bases.

The J gene is TRBJ2-7, the V gene TRBV30; 10 bases fit TRBD2. Looked up from germline, CDR1 is GTSNPN and CDR2 is SVGIG (reference sequence). V lost 8 bases, J lost 2 bases, and 9 bases stayed unmatched. CDR3 length equals 14 residues. CDR3 nucleotides: TGTGCCGGCGCACTAGCGGGGTTTACCTACGAGCAGTACTTC. The encoded protein is CAGALAGFTYEQYF.

DNA for the CDR3: TGTGCCAGCAGTTACTCGAGGGGGTCCGGGATGGAGCTGTTTTTT. It codes for CASSYSRGSGMELFF. The chain recombines TRBV6-5 with TRBJ2-2; D may be TRBD1 (6 bases). This CDR3 spans 15 amino acids. Germline lookup yields CDR1 MNHEY and CDR2 SVGAGI. The V end was cut by 0 bases, the J end by 10 bases, with 15 bases between.

Only a few counts were recorded for this clone. The chain joins TRBV29-1 to TRBJ2-4; 9 positions match TRBD1. The CDR3 covers 14 residues. J gave up 1 base and V 5 bases, and 3 bases lay outside the gene matches. CDR1 and CDR2 (germline): SQVTM, ANQGSEA. The CDR3 bases are TGCAGCGTTTCAGACAGGGGGGCCAAAAACATTCAGTACTTC. This codes for CSVSDRGAKNIQYF.

The V and J genes are TRBV5-1 and TRBJ2-1, with D possibly being TRBD2 (6 bases). Between the trimmed V and J ends, which lost 4 bases and 7 bases, there was a span of 12 bases. This CDR3 comprises 13 residues. CDR1 SGHRS and CDR2 YFSETQ come from the germline V gene. The CDR3 DNA is TGCGCCAGCAGCCTCGGAGGGGTTAATGAGCAGTTCTTC. Its protein is CASSLGGVNEQFF.

This clone was observed a single time. This chain uses TRBV5-6 with TRBJ1-1; D uncertain. Trimming removed 2 bases at V and 0 bases at J, with 14 bases between. The CDR3 covers 16 residues. Germline assignment: CDR1 SGHDT and CDR2 YYEEEE. The CDR3 DNA reads as TGTGCCAGCAGCTTCGAGGGCAGCTCCTTGAACACTGAAGCTTTCTTT. Protein sequence: CASSFEGSSLNTEAFF.

The gene calls are TRBV6-5 and TRBJ1-1, with 7 bases identical to TRBD1. The V and J ends lost 6 bases and 6 bases, in that order; junction bases with no gene match: 4. The CDR3 has 12 amino acids. Looked up from germline, CDR1 is MNHEY and CDR2 is SVGAGI. The CDR3 bases are TGTGCCAGCAGGCCCCAGGGGGCTGAAGCTTTCTTT. Protein product: CASRPQGAEAFF.

This clone occurred once. The chain combines TRBV11-2 with TRBJ2-7; D unclear. CDR1 SGHAT and CDR2 FQNNGV come from the germline V gene. CDR3 length equals 12 residues. The V end lost 3 bases, the J end lost 5 bases, and 8 bases lay between the germline ends. This CDR3 reads CASSFLRNEQYF. CDR3 nucleotide sequence: TGTGCCAGCAGCTTTTTGCGTAACGAGCAGTACTTC.

This chain connects TRBV19 to TRBJ1-1; 7 nucleotides match TRBD1. The CDR3 sequence is 17 residues long. With 5 bases clipped from V and 0 bases from J, the junction kept 12 bases outside the gene matches. The germline gives CDR1 LNHDA, CDR2 SQIVND (reference sequence). DNA of the CDR3: TGTGCCAGTAGTCCTTGGACAGGACCTAGATTGAACACTGAAGCTTTCTTT. Translation gives CASSPWTGPRLNTEAFF.